This is a list of T cell receptor beta chains from one sample in a study of regulatory T cells in long-lasting Graves disease. TCRdb redid the calling of the multiplex PCR reads with MiXCR, one entry per CDR3 protein. The sample shows hundreds of thousands of distinct CDR3 sequences, 15% to 20% of them seen only once. The same data also went into a second study, on T cells in Graves' hyperthyroidism and ophthalmopathy.

Here the sequenced sample was peripheral blood mononuclear cells (PBMCs), taken at new diagnosis, from a patient treated with antithyroid drugs. The source of these receptors is a woman aged 25 to 45 with Graves disease. The CDR3 runs from the conserved cysteine through the conserved F or W. The D gene is left open where the match is weak. Only part of the rows carry a size: once, few, many, or a class if the clone is expanded.

j_gene,v_gene,d_gene,len,abundance,CDR3nt,CDR3aa
TRBJ2-7,TRBV19,TRBD2,17,NA,TGTGCCAGTACGGGGACCAGCTCAAGCGGGAGGGTATACGAGCAGTACTTC,CASTGTSSSGRVYEQYF
TRBJ2-2,TRBV10-3,NA,17,few,TGTGCCATCAGTGAAAGGGCCCTAGAATTTAACACCGGGGAGCTGTTTTTT,CAISERALEFNTGELFF
TRBJ2-1,TRBV2,TRBD2,16,many,TGTGCCAGCAGTGAAATTGGGGGAGGACTAGCGAGGGAGCAGTTCTTC,CASSEIGGGLAREQFF
TRBJ2-6,TRBV28,NA,17,NA,TGTGCCAGCAGTTCGCCGGGACACCTCTCTGGGGCCAACGTCCTGACTTTC,CASSSPGHLSGANVLTF
TRBJ2-7,TRBV27,NA,15,NA,TGTGCCAGCAGTTTAAAGGACACCAGCTCCTACGAGCAGTACTTC,CASSLKDTSSYEQYF
TRBJ2-2,TRBV5-1,NA,15,few,TGCGCCAGCAGCTTGGCTTGGACGGACACCGGGGAGCTGTTTTTT,CASSLAWTDTGELFF
TRBJ1-2,TRBV6-1,NA,13,many,TGTGCCAGCAGTGACACCTTACAGAGCGGCTACACCTTC,CASSDTLQSGYTF
TRBJ1-1,TRBV13,NA,14,few,TGTGCCAGCAGCTTTTTCCAGGTTAACACTGAAGCTTTCTTT,CASSFFQVNTEAFF
TRBJ2-5,TRBV24-1,TRBD1,15,many,TGTGCCACCAGCTTAGGGGGCGCGAGTCAAGAGACCCAGTACTTC,CATSLGGASQETQYF
TRBJ2-1,TRBV6-9,NA,18,few,TGTGCCGGCAGTTATACCCTCCGGGAGGGGGCGTCCTGGGATGAGCAGTTCTTC,CAGSYTLREGASWDEQFF
TRBJ2-2,TRBV20-1,NA,16,NA,TGCAGTGCCAATAGGAAGCGGACGGGGAAGACCGGGGAGCTGTTTTTT,CSANRKRTGKTGELFF
TRBJ1-1,TRBV19,TRBD1,13,many,TGTGCCAGTAGTGAGGACAGGGACACTGAAGCTTTCTTT,CASSEDRDTEAFF
TRBJ1-1,TRBV5-1,TRBD1,12,many,TGCGCCAGCAGCTACACAGGGGATGAAGCTTTCTTT,CASSYTGDEAFF
TRBJ2-7,TRBV28,TRBD2,15,many,TGTGCCAGCAGTTCTCCTGCCGGACTAGATATCGAGCAGTACTTC,CASSSPAGLDIEQYF
TRBJ2-1,TRBV20-1,TRBD2,14,NA,TGCAGTGCTAGGCCTAGCGGTCCTTACAATGAGCAGTTCTTC,CSARPSGPYNEQFF
TRBJ2-3,TRBV6-2/TRBV6-3,NA,15,NA,TGTGCCAGCAGTGACTTGGGGTCTAGCTCAGATACGCAGTATTTT,CASSDLGSSSDTQYF
TRBJ2-7,TRBV2,NA,13,few,TGTGCCAGCAGGGACACATTGATCTACGAGCAGTACTTC,CASRDTLIYEQYF
TRBJ2-3,TRBV15,TRBD2,15,NA,TGTGCCACCAGCAGTAGCGGGTTCCTCACAGATACGCAGTATTTT,CATSSSGFLTDTQYF
TRBJ1-1,TRBV7-8,NA,15,NA,TGTGCCAGCAGGAACAGGGTGACGATGAACACTGAAGCTTTCTTT,CASRNRVTMNTEAFF
TRBJ1-6,TRBV25-1,NA,13,few,TGTGCCAGCAGTGGACTCATGGATTCACCCCTCCACTTT,CASSGLMDSPLHF
TRBJ2-4,TRBV15,TRBD2,18,NA,TGTGCCACCAGCAGAGATTTGGTGCGGGAGGGCCTCCGGCACATTCAGTACTTC,CATSRDLVREGLRHIQYF
TRBJ2-7,TRBV5-1,TRBD2,14,NA,TGCGCCAGCAGCCCTGGGACTATCACCCACGAGCAGTACTTC,CASSPGTITHEQYF
TRBJ2-7,TRBV29-1,TRBD2,15,many,TGCAGCGTTGGGGTGGTAGCGGGGAGCTTTGAGGAGCAGTACTTC,CSVGVVAGSFEEQYF
TRBJ2-1,TRBV6-2/TRBV6-3,NA,13,many,TGTGCCAGCAGTCGAGGTTCTAACAATGAGCAGTTCTTC,CASSRGSNNEQFF
TRBJ2-5,TRBV7-8,NA,14,many,TGTGCCAGCACCTTGGGACGGCAACAAGAGACCCAGTACTTC,CASTLGRQQETQYF
TRBJ1-5,TRBV27,NA,14,NA,TGTGCCAGCAGTTTAGGGGCCGACAATCAGCCCCAGCATTTT,CASSLGADNQPQHF
TRBJ2-1,TRBV29-1,TRBD1,14,NA,TGCAGCGCATGGACAGGGAGCTTCTTGGATGAGCAGTTCTTC,CSAWTGSFLDEQFF
TRBJ2-3,TRBV20-1,NA,14,many,TGCAGTGCTACCAGGGTGATTCCCACAGATACGCAGTATTTT,CSATRVIPTDTQYF
TRBJ2-7,TRBV2,NA,14,NA,TGTGCCAGCAGAAAGCAGGGGGGCTCCTACGAGCAGTACTTC,CASRKQGGSYEQYF
TRBJ2-3,TRBV7-9,NA,13,NA,TGTGCCAGCAGCGCGCACGGAGCAGATACGCAGTATTTT,CASSAHGADTQYF
TRBJ1-2,TRBV24-1,NA,13,many,TGTGCCACCAGTGGTCAGGGAAACTGGGGCTACACCTTC,CATSGQGNWGYTF
TRBJ2-1,TRBV6-1,TRBD1,18,NA,TGTGCCAGCACCAAGGGACAGGCCAATTTAAACCTAAACAATGAGCAGTTCTTC,CASTKGQANLNLNNEQFF
TRBJ1-1,TRBV6-2/TRBV6-3,NA,13,many,TGTGCCAGCAGTTCCACCTTGAGGACTGAAGCTTTCTTT,CASSSTLRTEAFF
TRBJ2-1,TRBV6-2/TRBV6-3,NA,15,many,TGTGCCAGCATGTTGACGGCCCGGTCCTACAATGAGCAGTTCTTC,CASMLTARSYNEQFF
TRBJ1-2,TRBV5-1,NA,12,many,TGCGCCAGCAGCTTGACCGGATTTGGCTACACCTTC,CASSLTGFGYTF
TRBJ2-1,TRBV30,NA,11,many,TGTGCCTGGTCCCTCTACAATGAGCAGTTCTTC,CAWSLYNEQFF
TRBJ1-1,TRBV20-1,TRBD1,13,once,TGCAGTGCCGGACAGGGGATGAGCACTGAAGCTTTCTTT,CSAGQGMSTEAFF
TRBJ1-1,TRBV7-9,NA,13,few,TGTGCCAGCAGCTTGAGTTACGACACTGAAGCTTTCTTT,CASSLSYDTEAFF
TRBJ1-1,TRBV2,NA,13,many,TGTGCCAGCAGTGAAGGGGGGTACACTGAAGCTTTCTTT,CASSEGGYTEAFF
TRBJ2-2,TRBV27,TRBD1,16,many,TGTGCCAGCAGTTTATCGGGACAGTTTAGCACCGGGGAGCTGTTTTTT,CASSLSGQFSTGELFF
TRBJ1-2,TRBV7-6,TRBD1,11,few,TGTGCCAGCAGCTCAACAGGGGTTTCCACCTTC,CASSSTGVSTF
TRBJ1-1,TRBV6-2/TRBV6-3,TRBD1,12,many,TGTGCCAGCAGACCGGGACAGCCTGAAGCTTTCTTT,CASRPGQPEAFF
TRBJ1-2,TRBV20-1,NA,13,NA,TGCAGTGCTAGAGACAGGGTTATAGGGGGCTACACCTTC,CSARDRVIGGYTF
TRBJ2-7,TRBV5-4,TRBD2,16,few,TGTGCCAGCAGCTTGGGAGGGGCGGGAGTAAGGGGAGAGCAGTACTTC,CASSLGGAGVRGEQYF
TRBJ2-3,TRBV24-1,TRBD1,15,NA,TGTGCCACCAGTGAGGGGACAGGGTTGCCAGATACGCAGTATTTT,CATSEGTGLPDTQYF
TRBJ1-5,TRBV11-2,NA,13,many,TGTGCCAGCAGCTCCCGCGGGGGTCAGCCCCAGCATTTT,CASSSRGGQPQHF
TRBJ1-5,TRBV6-5,NA,15,NA,TGTGCCAGCAGTTACGTAAGCAAACAGGGACAGCCCCAGCATTTT,CASSYVSKQGQPQHF